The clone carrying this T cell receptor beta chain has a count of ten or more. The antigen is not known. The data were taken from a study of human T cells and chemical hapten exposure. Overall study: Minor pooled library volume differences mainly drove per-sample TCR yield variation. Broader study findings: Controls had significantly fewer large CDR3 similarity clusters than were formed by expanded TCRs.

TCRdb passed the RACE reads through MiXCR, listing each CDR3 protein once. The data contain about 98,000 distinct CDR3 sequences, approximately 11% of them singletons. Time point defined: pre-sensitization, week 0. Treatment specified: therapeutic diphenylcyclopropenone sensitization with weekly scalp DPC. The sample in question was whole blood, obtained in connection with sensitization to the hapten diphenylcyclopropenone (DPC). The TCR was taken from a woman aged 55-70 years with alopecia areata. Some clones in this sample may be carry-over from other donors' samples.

The CDR3 region is CASSQVTGTGTEGYTF. For the CDR3, the DNA is TGTGCCAGCAGCCAAGTCACCGGGACAGGGACGGAGGGCTACACCTTC. The rearrangement links TRBV4-2 to TRBJ1-2, with 9 bases lining up with TRBD1. The CDR3 loop spans 16 amino acids. Trimming at V came to 1 base and at J to 8 bases, leaving 11 bases not matched to a gene. Germline CDR1 LGHNA, CDR2 YNFKEQ.